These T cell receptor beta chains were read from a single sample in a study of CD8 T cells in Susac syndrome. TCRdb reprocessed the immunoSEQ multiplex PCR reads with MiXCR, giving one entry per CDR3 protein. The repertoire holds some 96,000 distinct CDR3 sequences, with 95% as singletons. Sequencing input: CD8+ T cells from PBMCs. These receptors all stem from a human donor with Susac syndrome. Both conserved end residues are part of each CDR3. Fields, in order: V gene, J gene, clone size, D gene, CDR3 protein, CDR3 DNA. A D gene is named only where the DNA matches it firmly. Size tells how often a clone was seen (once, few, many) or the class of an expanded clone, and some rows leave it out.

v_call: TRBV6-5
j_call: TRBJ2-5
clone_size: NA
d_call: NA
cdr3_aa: CAIGGPPQETQYF
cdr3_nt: TGTGCCATCGGGGGGCCCCCGCAAGAGACCCAGTACTTC

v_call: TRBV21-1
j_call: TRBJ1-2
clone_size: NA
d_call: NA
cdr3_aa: CANLSNYGYTF
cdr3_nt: TGTGCCAACTTGTCTAACTATGGCTACACCTTC

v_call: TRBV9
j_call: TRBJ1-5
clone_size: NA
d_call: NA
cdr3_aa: CASSVGDTLSNQPQHF
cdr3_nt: TGTGCCAGCAGCGTAGGGGACACCCTGAGCAATCAGCCCCAGCATTTT

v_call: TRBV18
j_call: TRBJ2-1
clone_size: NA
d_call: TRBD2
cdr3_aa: CASSALAGGYNEQFF
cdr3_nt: TGTGCCAGCTCGGCGCTAGCGGGAGGCTACAATGAGCAGTTCTTC

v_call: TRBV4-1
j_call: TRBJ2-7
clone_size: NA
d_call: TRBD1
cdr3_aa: CASSRTGGYPYEQYF
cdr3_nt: TGCGCCAGCAGTCGGACAGGGGGGTACCCCTACGAGCAGTACTTC

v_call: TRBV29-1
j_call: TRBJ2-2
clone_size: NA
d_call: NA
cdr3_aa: CSVEETDTGELFF
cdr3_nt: TGCAGCGTTGAAGAGACCGACACCGGGGAGCTGTTTTTT

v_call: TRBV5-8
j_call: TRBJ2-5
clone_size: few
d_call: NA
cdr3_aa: CASSLAPGWYQETQYF
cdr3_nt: TGTGCCAGCAGCTTGGCGCCAGGCTGGTACCAAGAGACCCAGTACTTC

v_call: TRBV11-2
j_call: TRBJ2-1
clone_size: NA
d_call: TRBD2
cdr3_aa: CASSLESGGYNEQFF
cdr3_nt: TGTGCCAGCAGCTTAGAGAGCGGGGGGTATAATGAGCAGTTCTTC

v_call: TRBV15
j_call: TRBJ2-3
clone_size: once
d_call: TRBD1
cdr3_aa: CATSSGGAADTQYF
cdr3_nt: TGTGCCACCAGCTCAGGGGGCGCCGCAGATACGCAGTATTTT

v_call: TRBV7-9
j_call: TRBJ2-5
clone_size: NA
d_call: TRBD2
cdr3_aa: CASSLLAGMKETQYF
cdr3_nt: TGTGCCAGCAGCTTACTAGCGGGAATGAAAGAGACCCAGTACTTC

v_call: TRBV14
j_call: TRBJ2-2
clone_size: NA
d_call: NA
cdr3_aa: CASSQDWVTVTGELFF
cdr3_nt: TGTGCCAGCAGCCAAGATTGGGTTACGGTCACCGGGGAGCTGTTTTTT